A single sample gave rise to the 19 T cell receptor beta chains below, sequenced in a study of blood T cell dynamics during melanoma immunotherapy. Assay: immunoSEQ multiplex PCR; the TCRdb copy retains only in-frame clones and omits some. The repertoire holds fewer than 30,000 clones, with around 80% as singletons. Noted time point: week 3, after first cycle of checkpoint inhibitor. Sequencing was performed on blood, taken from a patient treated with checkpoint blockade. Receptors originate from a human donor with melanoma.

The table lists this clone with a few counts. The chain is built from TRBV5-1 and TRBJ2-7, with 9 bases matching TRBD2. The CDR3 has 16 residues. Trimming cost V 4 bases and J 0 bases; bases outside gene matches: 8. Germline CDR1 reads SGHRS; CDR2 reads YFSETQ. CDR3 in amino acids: CASSLGAGGSSYEQYF. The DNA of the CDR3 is TGCGCCAGCAGCCTAGGAGCGGGAGGCTCCTCCTACGAGCAGTACTTC.

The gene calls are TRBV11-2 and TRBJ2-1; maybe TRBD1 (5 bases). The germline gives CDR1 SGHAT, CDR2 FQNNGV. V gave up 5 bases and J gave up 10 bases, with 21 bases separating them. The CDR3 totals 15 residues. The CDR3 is CASSPPRQGLSEQFF. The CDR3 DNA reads TGTGCCAGCAGCCCCCCTCGGCAGGGCCTAAGCGAGCAGTTCTTC.

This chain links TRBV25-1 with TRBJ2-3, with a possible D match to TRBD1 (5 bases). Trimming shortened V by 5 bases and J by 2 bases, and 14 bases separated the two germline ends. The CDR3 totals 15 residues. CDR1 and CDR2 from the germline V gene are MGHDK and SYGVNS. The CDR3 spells CASSSPKGLTDTQYF. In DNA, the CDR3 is TGTGCCAGCAGTTCTCCAAAGGGGCTCACAGATACGCAGTATTTT.

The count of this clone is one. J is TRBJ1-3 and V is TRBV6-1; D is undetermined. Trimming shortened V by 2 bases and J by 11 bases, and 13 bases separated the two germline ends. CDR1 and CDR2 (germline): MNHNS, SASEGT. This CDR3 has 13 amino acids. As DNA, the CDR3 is TGTGCCAGCAGTGAAACGGTGGCTGTCGCCATATATTTT. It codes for CASSETVAVAIYF.

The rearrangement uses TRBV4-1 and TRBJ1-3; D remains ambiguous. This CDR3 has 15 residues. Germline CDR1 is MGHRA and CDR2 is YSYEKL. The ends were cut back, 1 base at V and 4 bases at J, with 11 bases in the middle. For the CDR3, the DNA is TGCGCCAGCAGCCAAGGTATGCTCAGCGGAAACACCATATATTTT. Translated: CASSQGMLSGNTIYF.

The CDR3 protein is CASSGAYSGKNTGELFF. The CDR3 nucleotides read TGCGCCAGCTCAGGAGCTTACAGCGGGAAGAACACCGGGGAGCTGTTTTTT. This chain links TRBV4-1 with TRBJ2-2; 7 bases align to TRBD2. This CDR3 region has 17 residues. CDR1 is MGHRA, CDR2 YSYEKL, per germline. V was pared by 8 bases and J by 1 base, with 13 bases of the junction left unmatched.

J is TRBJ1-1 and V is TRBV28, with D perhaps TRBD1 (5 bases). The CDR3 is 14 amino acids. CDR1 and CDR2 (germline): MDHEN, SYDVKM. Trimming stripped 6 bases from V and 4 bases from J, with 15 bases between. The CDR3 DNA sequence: TGTGCCAGCAGCCGCCGCCCAGGGAGCACTGAAGCTTTCTTT. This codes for CASSRRPGSTEAFF.

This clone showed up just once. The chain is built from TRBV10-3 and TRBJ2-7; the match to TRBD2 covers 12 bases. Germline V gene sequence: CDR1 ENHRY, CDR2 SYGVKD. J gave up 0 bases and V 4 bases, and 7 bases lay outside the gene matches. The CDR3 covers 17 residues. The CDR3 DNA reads TGTGCCATCAGTGTGGGTCTAGCGGGAGGGGGCTCCTACGAGCAGTACTTC. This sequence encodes CAISVGLAGGGSYEQYF.

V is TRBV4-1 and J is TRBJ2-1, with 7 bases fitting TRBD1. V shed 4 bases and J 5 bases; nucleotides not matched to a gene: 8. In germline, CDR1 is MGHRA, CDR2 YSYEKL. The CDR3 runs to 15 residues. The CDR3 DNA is TGCGCCAGCAGCCGGTCTATGGACAGGAACAATGAGCAGTTCTTC. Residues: CASSRSMDRNNEQFF.

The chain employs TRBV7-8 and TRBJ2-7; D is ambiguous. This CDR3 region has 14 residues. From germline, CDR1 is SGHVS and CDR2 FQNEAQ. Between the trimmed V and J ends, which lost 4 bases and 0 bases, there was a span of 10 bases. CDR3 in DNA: TGTGCCAGCAGCTCACAGTTTAGCTCCTACGAGCAGTACTTC. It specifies CASSSQFSSYEQYF.

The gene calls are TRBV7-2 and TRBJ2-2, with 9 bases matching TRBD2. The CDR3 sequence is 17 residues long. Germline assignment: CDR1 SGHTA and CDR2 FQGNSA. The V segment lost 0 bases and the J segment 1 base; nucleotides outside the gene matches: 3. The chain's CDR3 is CASSLAWRGGNTGELFF. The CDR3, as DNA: TGTGCCAGCAGCTTAGCCTGGCGGGGGGGGAACACCGGGGAGCTGTTTTTT.

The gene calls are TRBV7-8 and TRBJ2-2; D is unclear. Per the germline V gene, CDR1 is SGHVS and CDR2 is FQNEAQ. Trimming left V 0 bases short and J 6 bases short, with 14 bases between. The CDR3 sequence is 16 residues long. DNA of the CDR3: TGTGCCAGCAGCTTAGCCCAACCACACCCTTCCGGGGAGCTGTTTTTT. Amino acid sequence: CASSLAQPHPSGELFF.

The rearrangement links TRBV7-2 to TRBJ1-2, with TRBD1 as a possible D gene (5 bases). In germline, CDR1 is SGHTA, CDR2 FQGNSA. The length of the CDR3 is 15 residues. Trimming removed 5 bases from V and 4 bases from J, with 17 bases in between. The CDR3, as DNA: TGTGCCAGCAGCCTTCGTCAACAGGTCGGCTATGGCTACACCTTC. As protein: CASSLRQQVGYGYTF.

The CDR3 region has the DNA TGTGCCAGCAGCTTAGCTCGTGAAAAACTGTTTTTT. This codes for CASSLAREKLFF. This sequence joins TRBV7-9 and TRBJ1-4; D is unresolved. Germline lookup yields CDR1 SEHNR and CDR2 FQNEAQ (reference sequence). V lost 0 bases to trimming and J lost 7 bases, with 3 bases between them. The CDR3 extends over 12 amino acids.

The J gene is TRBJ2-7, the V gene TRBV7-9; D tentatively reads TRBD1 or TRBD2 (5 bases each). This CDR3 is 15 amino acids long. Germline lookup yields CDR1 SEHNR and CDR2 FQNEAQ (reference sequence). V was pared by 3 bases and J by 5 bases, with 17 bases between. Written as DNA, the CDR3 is TGTGCCAGCAGCTTCGCTTGGCAGGGAGTCCACGAGCAGTACTTC. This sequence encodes CASSFAWQGVHEQYF.

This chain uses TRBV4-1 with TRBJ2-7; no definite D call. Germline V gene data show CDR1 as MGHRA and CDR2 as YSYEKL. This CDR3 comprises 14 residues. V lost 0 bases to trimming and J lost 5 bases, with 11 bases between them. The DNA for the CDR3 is TGCGCCAGCAGCCAAGACGTAGAGCGAAACGAGCAGTACTTC. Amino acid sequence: CASSQDVERNEQYF.

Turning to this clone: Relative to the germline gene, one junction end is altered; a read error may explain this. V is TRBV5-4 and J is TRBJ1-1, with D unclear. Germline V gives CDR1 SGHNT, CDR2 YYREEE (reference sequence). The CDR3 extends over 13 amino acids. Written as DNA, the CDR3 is TGTGCCAGCAGCTTGGCAGCCTCGGGCCCCGACTCTTTT. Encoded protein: CASSLAASGPDSF.

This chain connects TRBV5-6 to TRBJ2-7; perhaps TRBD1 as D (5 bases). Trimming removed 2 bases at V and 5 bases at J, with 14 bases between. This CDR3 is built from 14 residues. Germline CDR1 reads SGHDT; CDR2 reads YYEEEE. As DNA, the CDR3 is TGTGCCAGCAGCTTTGATCAGGGAAAAAACGAGCAGTACTTC. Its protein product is CASSFDQGKNEQYF.

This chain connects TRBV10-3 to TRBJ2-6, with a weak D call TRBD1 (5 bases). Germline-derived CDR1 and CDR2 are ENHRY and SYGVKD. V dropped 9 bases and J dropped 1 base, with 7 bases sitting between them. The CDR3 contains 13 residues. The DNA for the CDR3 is TGTGCCATTCCAGGGTCTGGGGCCAACGTCCTGACTTTC. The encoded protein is CAIPGSGANVLTF.